This entry features one T cell receptor beta chain sequence. Which antigen it targets is not known. No quality values exist for individual bases; no much larger clone is one base distant. This record belongs to a study of blood T cell repertoires in COVID-19 (dated by TCRdb to about 2020). A note on the overall study: Collaborator samples came from the United States, Italy and Spain and covered acute and convalescent phases of COVID-19. The repertoires were made available in a free public database intended to serve as a resource for research on the immune response to SARS-CoV-2. Nearly every sample came with metadata listing a de-identified subject ID, COVID-19 status, age in years and sex. HLA class I and class II types, where available, came from metadata supplied by the sample provider rather than from assay-based typing. The material from the prospective study consisted of cDNA or gDNA derived from T cells, B-cell-depleted T cells, or PBMCs. Samples came from the ongoing ImmuneRACE study (first 160 participants) plus 1,254 subjects from 6 global collaborators. Deeply sampled blood TCRbeta repertoires from subjects exposed to, actively infected with, or recovered from COVID-19 were included in the dataset. Overall results and qualifications from the work: How much clinical and demographic metadata was included differed by source and by participant, and the metadata was provided uncurated.

The germline V gene provides CDR1 MNHEY and CDR2 SVGEGT. Trimming removed 5 bases from V and 4 bases from J, leaving 14 bases between the germline ends. Its CDR3 holds 15 amino acids, cysteine through phenylalanine. Of the read, only the CDR3 DNA is kept; its 45 bases are in frame from base 1. TCRbeta CDR3 regions were amplified from genomic DNA by means of the immunoSEQ Assay, a bias-controlled multiplex PCR. Per the source publication's procedure: The number of nucleated cells in each sample was estimated by amplification of reference gene primers within the assay. To quantify the absolute abundance of each unique TCRbeta CDR3 rearrangement, sequence reads were collapsed and filtered. Productive Simpson clonality was computed per sample as the square root of Simpson's diversity index over productive rearrangements. What TCRdb holds here is the immuneACCESS table cut down to in-frame rearrangements. Part of the clones is not present; checked against another copy, under half of the missing clones reflect an unresolved V gene, and the others are unexplained. V and J calls and clone size are as listed in that table; D and trimming were resolved from the DNA. The sample records fewer than 350,000 clones, nearly 90% of which are singletons. Of the sample, approximately 8.5% is held by the ten largest clones.

Collaborating institutions collected whole blood in K2EDTA tubes following their own protocols. For TCRbeta analysis, collaborators shipped samples as frozen whole blood, isolated PBMCs, or DNA extracted from either of those sample types. Sequenced sample: peripheral blood. The clonotype comes from a man in his late teens or twenties with active or convalescent COVID-19. Recombination joined TRBV6-2 or TRBV6-3 with TRBJ2-2; the D gene is possibly TRBD2, with 8 bases matching. The CDR3 amino acid sequence is: CASSTAGDSTGELFF. The DNA sequence is as follows: TGTGCCAGCAGTACAGCGGGGGACAGCACCGGGGAGCTGTTTTTT.